The 28 T cell receptor beta chains presented below share a single source sample, sequenced in a study of blood T cells in healthy people across ages (dated by TCRdb to 2014 to 2015). The library was made by 5' RACE. Sequencing instrument: Illumina HiSeq 2500. The second PCR ran for roughly 7 to 12 cycles and used a J-beta primer mix along with a sample-barcoded 5' primer. In TCRdb, the public reads were trimmed at Q25 with fastp and aligned with MiXCR, with productive beta chains retained. Each entry merges the rows of one CDR3 protein and shows their most common DNA and genes. The sample records about 620,000 distinct CDR3 sequences, approximately 52% of which are singletons. Less than 15% of the sample is held by the ten biggest clonotypes. Sequenced input: blood. The receptors come from a woman at least 80 years old in good health.

In nucleotides, the CDR3 is TGTGCCAGCAGCCTCCTTGGGCGGGGGAACACTGAAGCTTTCTTT. Protein product: CASSLLGRGNTEAFF. The chain links TRBV7-2 to TRBJ1-1; D is ambiguous. Germline CDR1 and CDR2: SGHTA and FQGNSA. The CDR3 length is 15 residues. The V end was cut by 5 bases, the J end by 1 base, with 14 bases between.

The table lists this clonotype with a few counts. The V call is TRBV25-1, the J call TRBJ2-7, with D possibly TRBD2 on 6 matching bases. Trimming removed 8 bases at V and 4 bases at J, with 9 bases between. The CDR3 extends over 11 amino acids. CDR1 and CDR2 (germline): MGHDK, SYGVNS. The CDR3, as DNA: TGTGCCAGCGGGGGACTTTACGAGCAGTACTTC. Amino acid sequence: CASGGLYEQYF.

A remark on this clonotype: It may be a read error: a sequence one base away is much more abundant. The chain joins TRBV7-9 to TRBJ1-4; D not resolved. Germline V gene lookup returns CDR1 SEHNR and CDR2 FQNEAQ (reference sequence). There are 15 residues in the CDR3. The CDR3 region has the DNA TGTGTCAGCAGCTTTTTATCGGCAACTAATGAAAAACTGTTTTTT. Its translation is CVSSFLSATNEKLFF.

This clonotype was seen a few times. This chain joins TRBV18 and TRBJ1-1; 7 nucleotides match TRBD1. The germline V gene has CDR1 KGHSH and CDR2 LQKENI. The junction had 3 bases not matched to a gene; V was cut back by 1 base and J by 1 base. The CDR3 is 15 amino acids. The CDR3 coding sequence is TGTGCCAGCTCACCACTGGGGACAGAGAACACTGAAGCTTTCTTT. It encodes CASSPLGTENTEAFF.

This clonotype was picked up a small number of times. CDR3 DNA: TGTGCCAGCAGTAACAGGATAGCCTACGAGCAGTACTTC. Translating gives CASSNRIAYEQYF. The rearrangement uses TRBV7-8 and TRBJ2-7, with D maybe TRBD1 (5 bases). Trimming took 6 bases from V and 2 from J, leaving 11 bases between them. The CDR3 is made up of 13 amino acids. Germline V gene sequence: CDR1 SGHVS, CDR2 FQNEAQ. Full variable domain (rest looked up from reference TRBV7-8 and TRBJ2-7): GAGVSQSPRYKVAKRGQDVALRCDPISGHVSLFWYQQALGQGPEFLTYFQNEAQLDKSGLPSDRFFAERPEGSVSTLKIQRTQQEDSAVYLCASSNRIAYEQYFGPGTRLTVT.

For this clonotype: Being one base from a much bigger clone, this may be a read error. The chain links TRBV5-1 to TRBJ2-1, with D perhaps assigned TRBD1 or TRBD2 (5 bases each). The CDR3 extends over 13 amino acids. Germline V gene data show CDR1 as SGHRS and CDR2 as YFSETQ. The V end lost 5 bases, the J end lost 10 bases, and 16 bases lay between the germline ends. The CDR3 DNA reads TGCGCCAGCAGACCGGGACCCAACTACGAGCAGTTCTTC. Amino acid sequence: CASRPGPNYEQFF.

Ten or more counts support this clonotype. The chain links TRBV6-2 or TRBV6-3 to TRBJ2-1; 7 nucleotides line up with TRBD2. The germline CDR1 and CDR2 sequences are MNHEY and SVGEGT. Trimming removed 6 bases from V and 9 bases from J; junction bases left unmatched: 23. CDR3 size: 18 residues. CDR3 amino acids: CASSSLNLRAGARIEQFF. The CDR3 DNA follows: TGTGCCAGCAGCAGCCTCAATTTACGTGCGGGAGCCAGGATTGAGCAGTTCTTC.

On this clonotype itself: One junction end does not reproduce the germline sequence, and a read error may be involved. The chain is built from TRBV5-1 and TRBJ2-1; 13 bases match TRBD2. This CDR3 region has 18 residues. Per the germline V gene, CDR1 is SGHRS and CDR2 is YFSETQ. CDR3 in amino acids: CASSLTSGRAGSYNGQFF. CDR3 in DNA: TGCGCCAGCAGCTTGACTAGCGGGAGGGCCGGCTCCTACAATGGGCAGTTCTTC.

The chain recombines TRBV30 with TRBJ2-7; TRBD2 agrees at 10 bases. CDR1 GTSNPN and CDR2 SVGIG come from the germline V gene (reference sequence). The CDR3 has 14 residues. V was clipped by 3 bases and J by 4 bases; unmatched bases: 6. CDR3 sequence: CAWRIASGSYEQYF. For the CDR3, the DNA is TGTGCCTGGAGGATCGCTAGCGGGAGTTACGAGCAGTACTTC.

Turning to this clonotype: Possible read error: a much larger clone is one base away. This chain joins TRBV12-3 or TRBV12-4 and TRBJ2-7; 7 bases agree with TRBD2. This CDR3 spans 14 amino acids. The J segment lost 2 bases and the V segment lost 6 bases, leaving 7 bases of the junction unmatched. Written as DNA, the CDR3 is TGTGCCAGCAGGGAAGGGAGGGCTACCTACGAGCAGTACTTC. As protein: CASREGRATYEQYF.

Points on this clonotype: A read error may explain this, as a much larger clone is one base away. The V gene is TRBV28, the J gene TRBJ2-1, with TRBD1 matching over 7 bases. Gene TRBJ2-7 matches the end of the DNA better, so the J call may be wrong. The CDR3 length is 16 residues. Germline V gene sequence: CDR1 MDHEN, CDR2 SYDVKM. The CDR3 spells CASSIGGSSSYNEQYF. CDR3 coding DNA: TGTGCCAGCTCCATAGGGGGCTCCTCCTCCTACAATGAGCAGTACTTC.

The chain uses TRBV20-1 and TRBJ2-5; TRBD1 aligns across 9 bases. After removal of 4 bases from V and 5 bases from J, the junction contained 8 bases not matched to a gene. The CDR3 is 14 amino acids. Germline assignment: CDR1 DFQATT and CDR2 SNEGSKA (reference sequence). CDR3 residues: CSAIPGQGYETQYF. The CDR3 coding sequence is TGCAGTGCTATTCCGGGACAGGGATACGAGACCCAGTACTTC.

Worth noting for this clonotype: A junction boundary mismatches the germline segment, possibly from a read error. This chain uses TRBV28 with TRBJ1-1; D uncertain. CDR3 length equals 16 residues. CDR1 MDHEN and CDR2 SYDVKM come from the germline V gene. CDR3 DNA sequence: TGTGCCAGCAGTTTGTTTACGGGAACTGCGAACACTGAAGCTTTGTTT. This sequence encodes CASSLFTGTANTEALF.

As regards this clonotype: A single base separates this from a much larger clone, so it may be a read error. The chain joins TRBV27 to TRBJ2-1, with 9 bases matching TRBD2. From germline, CDR1 is MNHEY and CDR2 SMNVEV (reference sequence). CDR3 length: 14 residues. The DNA of the CDR3 is TGTGCCAGCAGTTTTGCGGGAGGGTACAATAAGCAGTTCTTC. Encoded protein: CASSFAGGYNKQFF.

The chain couples TRBV3-1 to TRBJ1-4; possibly TRBD1 for D (5 bases). This CDR3 spans 15 amino acids. Germline CDR1 reads LGHDT; CDR2 reads YNNKEL (reference sequence). The V end lost 4 bases, the J end lost 10 bases, and 19 bases lay between the germline ends. CDR3 DNA sequence: TGTGCCAGCAGCCGGGGGGATGCCGGCGGAAGAAAACTGTTTTTT. This encodes CASSRGDAGGRKLFF.

This sequence joins TRBV4-3 and TRBJ2-7; D ambiguous. Germline CDR1 and CDR2: LGHNA and YSLEER. The V end was cut by 4 bases, the J end by 1 base, with 11 bases between. The CDR3 loop spans 14 amino acids. The CDR3: CASSPAWASYEQYF. CDR3 bases: TGCGCCAGCAGCCCGGCGTGGGCATCCTACGAGCAGTACTTC.

Regarding this clonotype: A much bigger clone sits one base away, suggesting this may be a read error. The chain combines TRBV6-5 with TRBJ2-7, with 8 nucleotides matching TRBD1. Trimming cost V 2 bases and J 7 bases; bases outside gene matches: 19. Germline values: CDR1 MNHEY, CDR2 SVGAGI. The CDR3 is made up of 18 amino acids. The CDR3: CASSYVGSTGAIAFEQYF. DNA of the CDR3: TGTGCCAGCAGTTACGTTGGGTCGACAGGGGCAATTGCATTTGAGCAGTACTTC.

This clonotype was seen many times. This rearrangement joins TRBV5-1 to TRBJ2-3; 9 bases are shared with TRBD2. Trimming took 2 bases from V and 2 from J; bases not matched to a gene: 3. The CDR3 has 15 amino acids. Germline values: CDR1 SGHRS, CDR2 YFSETQ. CDR3 sequence reads: CASSFAGGLTDTQYF. In nucleotides, the CDR3 is TGCGCCAGCAGCTTCGCGGGAGGGCTCACAGATACGCAGTATTTT.

This clonotype has a single count. The chain uses TRBV9 and TRBJ2-7, with D perhaps matching TRBD1 or TRBD2 (5 bases each). This CDR3 contains 14 residues. V lost 0 bases, J lost 1 base, and 8 bases lay in between. The germline CDR1 and CDR2 sequences are SGDLS and YYNGEE. Written as DNA, the CDR3 is TGTGCCAGCAGCGTAGAGGGACGGTCCTACGAGCAGTACTTC. This gives the protein CASSVEGRSYEQYF. Variable domain in full (rest from reference TRBV9 and TRBJ2-7): DSGVTQTPKHLITATGQRVTLRCSPRSGDLSVYWYQQSLDQGLQFLIQYYNGEERAKGNILERFSAQQFPDLHSELNLSSLELGDSALYFCASSVEGRSYEQYFGPGTRLTVT.

This clonotype was picked up many times. This chain joins TRBV11-1 and TRBJ2-1, with D unresolved. Germline values: CDR1 SGHAT, CDR2 FQDESV (reference sequence). The CDR3 extends over 15 amino acids. V lost 2 bases to trimming and J lost 2 bases, with 10 bases between them. This CDR3 is CASSLNPSPYNEQFF. The CDR3 region has the DNA TGTGCCAGCAGCTTAAATCCTTCTCCCTACAATGAGCAGTTCTTC.

The chain combines TRBV27 with TRBJ2-4; TRBD1 matches at 7 bases. Judging by the DNA end, TRBJ2-7 fits better; the J call may be wrong. Germline V gives CDR1 MNHEY, CDR2 SMNVEV (reference sequence). This CDR3 is 13 amino acids long. This CDR3 reads CASSNRTGYEQYF. For the CDR3, the DNA is TGTGCCAGCAGTAACCGGACAGGCTACGAGCAGTACTTC.

This clonotype was counted only a few times. It may be a read error: a sequence one base away is much more abundant. CDR3 amino acids: CASSLTPGEQYF. CDR3 nucleotides: TGTGCCAGCAGCCTCACTCCCGGCGAGCAGTACTTC. The chain uses TRBV7-6 and TRBJ2-5; D ambiguous. TRBJ2-7 matches the DNA end more closely, so the J call is doubtful. CDR1 is SGHVS and CDR2 is FNYEAQ in the germline V gene. The CDR3 spans 12 residues.

On this clonotype: This clone may be a read error of a much larger clone one base away. The chain employs TRBV2 and TRBJ1-2, with 7 bases aligning to TRBD1. The CDR3 is 14 amino acids. CDR1 is SNHLY and CDR2 is FYNNEI in the germline V gene. V lost 6 bases and J lost 8; bases outside the gene matches: 12. In DNA form, the CDR3 reads TGTGCCAGCAGGGAAAGCTCAGGGGGAAAAGGCTACACCTTC. Its protein product is CASRESSGGKGYTF.

In this sample, this clonotype turned up many times. The rearrangement uses TRBV12-3 or TRBV12-4 and TRBJ2-3; weak D call: TRBD1 (6 bases). The V and J ends lost 5 bases and 1 base respectively, with 13 bases between them. This CDR3 is built from 15 residues. The CDR3 sequence: CASSNRDRGTDTQYF. The DNA of the CDR3 is TGTGCCAGCAGTAACAGGGATCGGGGCACAGATACGCAGTATTTT.

This clonotype was observed at least ten times. The chain recombines TRBV7-9 with TRBJ2-3, with TRBD2 identical over 7 bases. V was clipped by 5 bases and J by 2 bases; unmatched bases: 7. The germline CDR1 and CDR2 sequences are SEHNR and FQNEAQ (reference sequence). The length of the CDR3 is 15 residues. The CDR3 DNA follows: TGTGCCAGCAGCAGGGCTAGCGGCTACACAGATACGCAGTATTTT. Amino acid sequence: CASSRASGYTDTQYF.

This clonotype was counted many times. The chain is built from TRBV15 and TRBJ2-7; D gene uncertain. This CDR3 region has 14 residues. Germline V CDR1 and CDR2: LNHNV, YYDKDF (reference sequence). Trimming took off 4 bases at V and 3 bases at J, with 13 bases between the two ends. CDR3 DNA: TGTGCCACCAGCACTCCTTTGATCCACTACGAGCAGTACTTC. Translating gives CATSTPLIHYEQYF.

V is TRBV5-1 and J is TRBJ2-5; TRBD2 matches at 7 bases. J lost 2 bases, V lost 4 bases, and 8 bases had no gene match. Germline CDR1 and CDR2: SGHRS and YFSETQ. The CDR3 loop spans 15 amino acids. The CDR3 DNA reads as TGCGCCAGCAGCACCGGGAGGAGGGAACAAGAGACCCAGTACTTC. Translation gives CASSTGRREQETQYF.

This clonotype has at least ten counts. The genes are TRBV4-2 and TRBJ2-1; 12 nucleotides agree with TRBD2. CDR1 is LGHNA, CDR2 YNFKEQ, per germline. The CDR3 sequence is 15 residues long. Losses at the gene ends were 4 bases for V and 4 bases for J; bases not matched to a gene: 2. CDR3 loop: CASSRTSGDYNEQFF. The DNA for the CDR3 is TGTGCCAGCAGCCGGACTAGCGGGGATTACAATGAGCAGTTCTTC.